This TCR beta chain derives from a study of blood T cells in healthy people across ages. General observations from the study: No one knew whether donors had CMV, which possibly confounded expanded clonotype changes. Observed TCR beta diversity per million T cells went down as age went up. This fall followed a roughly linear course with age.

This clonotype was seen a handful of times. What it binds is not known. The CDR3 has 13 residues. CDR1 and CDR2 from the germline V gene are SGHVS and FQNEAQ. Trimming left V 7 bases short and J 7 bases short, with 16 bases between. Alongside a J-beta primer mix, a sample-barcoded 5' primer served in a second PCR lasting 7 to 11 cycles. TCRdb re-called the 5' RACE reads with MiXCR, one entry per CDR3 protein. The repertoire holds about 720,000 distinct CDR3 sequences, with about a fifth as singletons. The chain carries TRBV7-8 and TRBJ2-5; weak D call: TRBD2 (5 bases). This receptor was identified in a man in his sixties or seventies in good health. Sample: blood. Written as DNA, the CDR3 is TGTGCCAGCATCCAAAGCGCCGAGGGGACCCAGTACTTC. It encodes CASIQSAEGTQYF.